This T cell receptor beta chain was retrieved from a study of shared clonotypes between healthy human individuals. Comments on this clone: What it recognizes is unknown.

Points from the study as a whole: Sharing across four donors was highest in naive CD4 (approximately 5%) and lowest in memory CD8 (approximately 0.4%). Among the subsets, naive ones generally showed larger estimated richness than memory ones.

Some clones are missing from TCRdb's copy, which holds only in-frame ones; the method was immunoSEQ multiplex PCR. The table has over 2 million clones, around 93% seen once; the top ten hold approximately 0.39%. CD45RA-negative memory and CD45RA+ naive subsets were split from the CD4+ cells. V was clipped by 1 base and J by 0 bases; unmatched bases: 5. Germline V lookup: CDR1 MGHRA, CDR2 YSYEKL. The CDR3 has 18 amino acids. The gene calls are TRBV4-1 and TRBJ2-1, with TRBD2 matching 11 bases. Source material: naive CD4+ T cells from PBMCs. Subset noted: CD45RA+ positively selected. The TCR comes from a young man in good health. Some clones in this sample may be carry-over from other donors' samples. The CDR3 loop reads CASSQGTSGLSSYNEQFF. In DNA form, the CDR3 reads TGCGCCAGCAGCCAAGGGACTAGCGGGTTGAGCTCCTACAATGAGCAGTTCTTC.